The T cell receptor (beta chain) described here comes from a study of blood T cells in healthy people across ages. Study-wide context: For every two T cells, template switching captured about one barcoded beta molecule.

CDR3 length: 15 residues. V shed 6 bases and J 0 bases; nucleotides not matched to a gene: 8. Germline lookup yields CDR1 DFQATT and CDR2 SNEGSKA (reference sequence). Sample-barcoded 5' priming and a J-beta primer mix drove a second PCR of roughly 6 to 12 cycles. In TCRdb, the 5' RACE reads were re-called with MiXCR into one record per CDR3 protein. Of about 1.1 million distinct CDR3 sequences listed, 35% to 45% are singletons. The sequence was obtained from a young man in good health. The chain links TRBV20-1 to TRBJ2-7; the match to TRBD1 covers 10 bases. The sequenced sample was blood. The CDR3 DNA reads TGCAGTGCCGCGGTTGGGACAGGGGTCTCCTACGAGCAGTACTTC. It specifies CSAAVGTGVSYEQYF.